Listed below are T cell receptor beta chains from one sample, sequenced in a study of blood T cell repertoires in COVID-19. Here immunoSEQ multiplex PCR was the method, and the copy in TCRdb shows in-frame clones only, minus some. The sample shows approximately 340,000 clones, approximately 90% of them seen only once. Sequencing was done on a sample of PBMCs or T cells enriched from blood (not recorded which). These receptors were collected from a woman between 40 and 50 years old who had been exposed to COVID-19. CDR3s include the opening cysteine and the closing phenylalanine or tryptophan. The D gene is left open where the match is weak. Where a row states a size, it is once, few, many or the class of an expanded clone; other rows omit it.

d_gene,v_gene,j_gene,abundance,CDR3aa,CDR3nt
TRBD1,TRBV20-1,TRBJ1-1,-,CSASRDRGPNTEAFF,TGCAGTGCTAGTCGTGACAGGGGGCCGAACACTGAAGCTTTCTTT
TRBD1,TRBV18,TRBJ1-2,-,CASSPPDRAHGYTF,TGTGCCAGCTCACCTCCCGACAGGGCCCATGGCTACACCTTC
-,TRBV6-5,TRBJ1-1,-,CASSYLRPTQGQAFF,TGTGCCAGCAGTTACTTGCGCCCCACACAGGGACAAGCTTTCTTT
-,TRBV4-1,TRBJ1-2,-,CASSRDDRTLYGYTF,TGCGCCAGCAGCCGAGACGACAGGACGTTATATGGCTACACCTTC
TRBD2,TRBV6-5,TRBJ2-7,-,CASRGLAHEQYF,TGTGCCAGCAGGGGACTAGCGCACGAGCAGTACTTC
-,TRBV29-1,TRBJ1-1,-,CSGDRYGTEAFF,TGCAGCGGAGACAGGTACGGCACTGAAGCTTTCTTT
-,TRBV6-5,TRBJ1-2,-,CASSYQNPNYGYTF,TGTGCCAGCAGTTATCAGAATCCAAACTATGGCTACACCTTC
-,TRBV7-3,TRBJ2-3,-,CASSLSTGRTDTQYF,TGTGCCAGCAGCTTAAGTACAGGCCGCACAGATACGCAGTATTTT
TRBD1,TRBV24-1,TRBJ1-1,-,CATSGSQGHTEAFF,TGTGCCACCAGTGGGTCACAGGGGCACACTGAAGCTTTCTTT
-,TRBV5-1,TRBJ1-2,-,CASRLDTGIGYTF,TGCGCCAGCAGGTTAGACACAGGGATTGGCTACACCTTC
-,TRBV4-3,TRBJ1-4,-,CASSRDLFSTNEKLFF,TGCGCCAGCAGCCGGGACTTGTTTTCGACTAATGAAAAACTGTTTTTT
TRBD1,TRBV15,TRBJ2-7,-,CATKTGGGYEQYF,TGTGCCACCAAAACAGGGGGCGGGTACGAGCAGTACTTC
TRBD1,TRBV7-9,TRBJ2-7,-,CASSLAGRQGELYEQYF,TGTGCCAGCAGCTTAGCTGGTAGGCAGGGGGAGCTCTACGAGCAGTACTTC
-,TRBV30,TRBJ1-6,-,CAWSGTAGNNSPLHF,TGTGCCTGGAGTGGGACAGCCGGGAATAATTCACCCCTCCACTTT
TRBD2,TRBV6-5,TRBJ2-5,few,CASSYLQLAGQETQYF,TGTGCCAGCAGTTATCTCCAGCTAGCGGGACAAGAGACCCAGTACTTC
-,TRBV6-5,TRBJ1-3,-,CASKYSGISGNTIYF,TGTGCCAGCAAATATTCGGGGATCTCTGGAAACACCATATATTTT
-,TRBV27,TRBJ1-1,-,CASSFSLNTEAFF,TGTGCCAGCAGTTTTAGCCTGAACACTGAAGCTTTCTTT
-,TRBV19,TRBJ1-1,-,CASSVLGGQGEAFF,TGTGCCAGTAGTGTCCTCGGGGGGCAGGGTGAAGCTTTCTTT